What follows is one TCR beta chain and its context. Only in-frame clones appear in the TCRdb table, and some are missing; sequencing was by immunoSEQ multiplex PCR. This sample has approximately 760,000 clones, with 70% to 90% found just once. The germline CDR1 and CDR2 sequences are LNHNV and YYDKDF (reference sequence). The CDR3 consists of 18 residues. J was trimmed by 5 bases and V by 0 bases; bases with no gene match: 13. This sample is drawn from a study of shared T cell receptors in the human thymus. These same records also appear under a second study, on human thymus T cells.

J is TRBJ1-2 and V is TRBV15; 9 bases map to TRBD1. The specimen was thymocytes. The clonotype comes from a girl under two years old with a congenital heart defect. This CDR3 reads CATSRDKHRDREWYGYTF. The CDR3 DNA follows: TGTGCCACCAGCAGAGACAAACACCGGGACAGGGAATGGTATGGCTACACCTTC.